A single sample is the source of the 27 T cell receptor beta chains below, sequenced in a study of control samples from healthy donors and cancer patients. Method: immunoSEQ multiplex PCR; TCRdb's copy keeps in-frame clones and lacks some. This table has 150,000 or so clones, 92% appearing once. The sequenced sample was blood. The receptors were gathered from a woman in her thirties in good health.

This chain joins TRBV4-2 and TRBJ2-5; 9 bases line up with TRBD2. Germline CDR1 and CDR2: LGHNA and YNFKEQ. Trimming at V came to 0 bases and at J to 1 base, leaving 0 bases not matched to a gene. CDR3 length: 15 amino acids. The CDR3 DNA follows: TGTGCCAGCAGCCAAGAAGCGGGGGGCCAAGAGACCCAGTACTTC. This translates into CASSQEAGGQETQYF.

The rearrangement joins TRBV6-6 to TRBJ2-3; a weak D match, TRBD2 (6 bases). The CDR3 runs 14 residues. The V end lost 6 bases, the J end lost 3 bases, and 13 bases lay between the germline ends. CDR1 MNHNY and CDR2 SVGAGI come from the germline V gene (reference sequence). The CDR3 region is CASSYGRGTDTQYF. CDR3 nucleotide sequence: TGTGCCAGCAGCTACGGGAGAGGGACAGATACGCAGTATTTT.

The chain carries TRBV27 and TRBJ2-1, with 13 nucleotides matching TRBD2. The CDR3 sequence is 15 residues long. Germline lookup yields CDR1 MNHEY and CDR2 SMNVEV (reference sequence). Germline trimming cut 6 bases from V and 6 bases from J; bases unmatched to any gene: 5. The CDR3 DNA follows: TGTGCCAGCAGCCAAGGACTAGCGGGAGCCAATGAGCAGTTCTTC. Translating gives CASSQGLAGANEQFF.

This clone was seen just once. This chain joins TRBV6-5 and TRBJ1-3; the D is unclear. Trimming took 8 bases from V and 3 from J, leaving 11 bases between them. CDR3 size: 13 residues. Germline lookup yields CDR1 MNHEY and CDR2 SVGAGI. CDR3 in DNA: TGTGCCAGCGGAACGACCTTTGGAAACACCATATATTTT. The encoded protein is CASGTTFGNTIYF.

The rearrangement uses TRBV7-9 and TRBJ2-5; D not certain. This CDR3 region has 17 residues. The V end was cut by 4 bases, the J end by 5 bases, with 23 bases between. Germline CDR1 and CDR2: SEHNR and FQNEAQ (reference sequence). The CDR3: CASSSPPLVGMYETQYF. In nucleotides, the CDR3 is TGTGCCAGCAGCTCCCCCCCTCTCGTGGGAATGTACGAGACCCAGTACTTC. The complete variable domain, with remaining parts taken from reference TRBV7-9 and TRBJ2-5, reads DTGVSQNPRHKITKRGQNVTFRCDPISEHNRLYWYRQTLGQGPEFLTYFQNEAQLEKSRLLSDRFSAERPKGSFSTLEIQRTEQGDSAMYLCASSSPPLVGMYETQYFGPGTRLLVL.

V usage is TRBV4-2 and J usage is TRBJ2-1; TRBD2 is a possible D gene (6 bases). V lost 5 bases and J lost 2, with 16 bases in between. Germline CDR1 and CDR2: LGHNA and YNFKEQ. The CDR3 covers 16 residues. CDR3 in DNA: TGTGCCAGCAGCAGGGGAGGTGAAGGGGCCTACAATGAGCAGTTCTTC. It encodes CASSRGGEGAYNEQFF.

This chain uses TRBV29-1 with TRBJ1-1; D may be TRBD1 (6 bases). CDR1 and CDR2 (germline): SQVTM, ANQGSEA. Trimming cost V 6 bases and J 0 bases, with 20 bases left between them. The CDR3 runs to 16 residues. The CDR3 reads CSVYGQPISMNTEAFF. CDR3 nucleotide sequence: TGCAGCGTCTACGGACAGCCGATATCCATGAACACTGAAGCTTTCTTT.

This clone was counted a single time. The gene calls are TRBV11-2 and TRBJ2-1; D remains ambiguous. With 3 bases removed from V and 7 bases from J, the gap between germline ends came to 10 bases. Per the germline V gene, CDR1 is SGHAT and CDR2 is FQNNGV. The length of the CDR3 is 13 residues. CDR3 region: CASSFRTDNEQFF. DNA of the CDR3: TGTGCCAGCAGCTTTCGAACTGATAATGAGCAGTTCTTC.

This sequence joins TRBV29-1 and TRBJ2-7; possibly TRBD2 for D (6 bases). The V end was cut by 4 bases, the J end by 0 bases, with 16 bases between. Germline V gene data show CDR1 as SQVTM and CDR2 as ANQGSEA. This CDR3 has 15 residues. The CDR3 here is CSVVDSGISSYEQYF. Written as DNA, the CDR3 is TGCAGCGTTGTTGATAGCGGCATAAGCTCCTACGAGCAGTACTTC.

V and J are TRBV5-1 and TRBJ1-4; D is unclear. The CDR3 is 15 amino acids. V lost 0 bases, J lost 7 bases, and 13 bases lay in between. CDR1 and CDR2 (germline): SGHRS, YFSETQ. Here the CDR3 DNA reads TGCGCCAGCAGCTTGGGATTTCCGGGAGCTGAAAAACTGTTTTTT. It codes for CASSLGFPGAEKLFF.

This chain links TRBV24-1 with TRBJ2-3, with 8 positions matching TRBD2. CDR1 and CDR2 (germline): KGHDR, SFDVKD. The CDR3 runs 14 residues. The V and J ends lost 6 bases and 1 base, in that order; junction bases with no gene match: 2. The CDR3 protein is CATSPGGGTDTQYF. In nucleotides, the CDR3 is TGTGCCACCAGTCCCGGGGGGGGCACAGATACGCAGTATTTT.

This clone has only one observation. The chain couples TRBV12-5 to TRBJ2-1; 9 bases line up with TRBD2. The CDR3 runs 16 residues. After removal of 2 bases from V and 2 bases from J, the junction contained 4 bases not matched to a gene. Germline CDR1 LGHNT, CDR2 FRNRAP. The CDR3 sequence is CASGLMAGGPYNEQFF. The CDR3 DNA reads TGTGCTAGTGGTTTGATGGCGGGAGGGCCCTACAATGAGCAGTTCTTC. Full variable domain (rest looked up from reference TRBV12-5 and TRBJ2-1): DARVTQTPRHKVTEMGQEVTMRCQPILGHNTVFWYRQTMMQGLELLAYFRNRAPLDDSGMPKDRFSAEMPDATLATLKIQPSEPRDSAVYFCASGLMAGGPYNEQFFGPGTRLTVL.

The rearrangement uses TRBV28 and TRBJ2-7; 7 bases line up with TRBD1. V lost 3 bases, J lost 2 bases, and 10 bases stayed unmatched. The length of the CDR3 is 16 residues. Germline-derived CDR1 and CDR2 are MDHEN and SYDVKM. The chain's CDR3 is CASSFPPHRGTYEQYF. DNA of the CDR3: TGTGCCAGCAGTTTTCCCCCCCACAGGGGTACCTACGAGCAGTACTTC.

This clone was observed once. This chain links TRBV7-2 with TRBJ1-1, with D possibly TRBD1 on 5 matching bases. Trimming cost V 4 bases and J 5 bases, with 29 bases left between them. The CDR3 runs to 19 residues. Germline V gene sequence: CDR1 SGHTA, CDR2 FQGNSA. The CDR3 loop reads CASSSLAFGIGAVATEAFF. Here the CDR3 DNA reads TGTGCCAGCAGCTCACTAGCTTTTGGAATTGGGGCCGTGGCGACTGAAGCTTTCTTT.

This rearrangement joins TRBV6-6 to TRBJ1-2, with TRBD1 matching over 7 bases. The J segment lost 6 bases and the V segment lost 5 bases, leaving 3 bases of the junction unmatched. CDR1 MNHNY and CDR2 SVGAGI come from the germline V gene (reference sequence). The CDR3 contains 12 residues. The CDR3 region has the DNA TGTGCCAGCAGTACAGGGGTGGATGGCTACACCTTC. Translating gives CASSTGVDGYTF.

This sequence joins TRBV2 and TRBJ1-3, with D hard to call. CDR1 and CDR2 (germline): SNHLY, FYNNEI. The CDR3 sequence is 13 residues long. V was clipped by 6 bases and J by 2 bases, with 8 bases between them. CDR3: CASSLDPGNTIYF. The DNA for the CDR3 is TGTGCCAGCAGCCTAGACCCTGGAAACACCATATATTTT.

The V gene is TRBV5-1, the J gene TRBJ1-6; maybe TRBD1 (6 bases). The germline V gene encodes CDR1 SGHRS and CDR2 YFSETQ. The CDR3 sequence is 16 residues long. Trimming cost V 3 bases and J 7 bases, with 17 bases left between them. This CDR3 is CASSWGPGGGNSPLHF. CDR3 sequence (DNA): TGCGCCAGCAGCTGGGGGCCGGGGGGCGGCAATTCACCCCTCCACTTT.

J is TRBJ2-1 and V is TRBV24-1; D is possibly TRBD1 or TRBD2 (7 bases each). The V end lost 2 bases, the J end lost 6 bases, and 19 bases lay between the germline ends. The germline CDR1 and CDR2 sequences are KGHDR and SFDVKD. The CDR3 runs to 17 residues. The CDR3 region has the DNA TGTGCCACCAGTGATTCCTTGGCTACAGGGGAGGGCAATGAGCAGTTCTTC. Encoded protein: CATSDSLATGEGNEQFF.

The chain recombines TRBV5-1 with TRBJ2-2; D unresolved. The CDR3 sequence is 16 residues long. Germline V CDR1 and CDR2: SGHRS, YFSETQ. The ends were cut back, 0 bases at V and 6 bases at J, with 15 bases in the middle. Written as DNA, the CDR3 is TGCGCCAGCAGCTTGGAGCTGGCTCAAGGGCCCGGGGAGCTGTTTTTT. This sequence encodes CASSLELAQGPGELFF.

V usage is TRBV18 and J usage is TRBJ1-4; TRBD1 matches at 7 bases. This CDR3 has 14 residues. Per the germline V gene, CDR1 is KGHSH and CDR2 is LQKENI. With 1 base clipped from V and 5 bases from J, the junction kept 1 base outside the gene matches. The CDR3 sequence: CASSPLQGNEKLFF. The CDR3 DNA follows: TGTGCCAGCTCACCACTACAGGGGAATGAAAAACTGTTTTTT.

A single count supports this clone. The CDR3 region has the DNA TGTGCCAGCAGGCAGGCGGACCAAAGGTGGAATTCACCCCTCCACTTT. Encoded protein: CASRQADQRWNSPLHF. The genes are TRBV28 and TRBJ1-6; unclear D gene. Germline V gene data show CDR1 as MDHEN and CDR2 as SYDVKM. Between the trimmed V and J ends, which lost 6 bases and 7 bases, there was a span of 19 bases. The CDR3 length is 16 residues. Complete variable domain (other parts from reference TRBV28 and TRBJ1-6): DVKVTQSSRYLVKRTGEKVFLECVQDMDHENMFWYRQDPGLGLRLIYFSYDVKMKEKGDIPEGYSVSREKKERFSLILESASTNQTSMYLCASRQADQRWNSPLHFGNGTRLTVT.

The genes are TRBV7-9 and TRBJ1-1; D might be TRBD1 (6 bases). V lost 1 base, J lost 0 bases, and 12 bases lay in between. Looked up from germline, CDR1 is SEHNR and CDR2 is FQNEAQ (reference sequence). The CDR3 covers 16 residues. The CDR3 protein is CASSLVSGGMNTEAFF. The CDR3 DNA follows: TGTGCCAGCAGCTTAGTTTCGGGGGGCATGAACACTGAAGCTTTCTTT.

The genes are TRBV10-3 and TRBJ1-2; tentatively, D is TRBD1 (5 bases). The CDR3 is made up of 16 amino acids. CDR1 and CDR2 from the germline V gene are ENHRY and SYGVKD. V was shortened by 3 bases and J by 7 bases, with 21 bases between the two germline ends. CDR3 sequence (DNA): TGTGCCATCAGTGACCCCGGCGAGGGGCCGCTCGGTGGCTACACCTTC. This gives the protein CAISDPGEGPLGGYTF.

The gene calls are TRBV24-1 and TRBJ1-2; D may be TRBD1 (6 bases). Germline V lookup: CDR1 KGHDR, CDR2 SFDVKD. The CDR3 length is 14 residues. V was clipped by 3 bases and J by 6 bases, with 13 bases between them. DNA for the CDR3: TGTGCCACCAGTGATAGGTGGGGGCTCGATGGCTACACCTTC. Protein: CATSDRWGLDGYTF.

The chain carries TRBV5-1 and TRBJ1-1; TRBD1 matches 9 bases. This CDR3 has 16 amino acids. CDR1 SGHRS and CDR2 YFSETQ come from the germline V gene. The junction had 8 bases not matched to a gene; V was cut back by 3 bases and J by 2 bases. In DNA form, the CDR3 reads TGCGCCAGCAGCTCATCCGGGACAGGGAGCAACACTGAAGCTTTCTTT. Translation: CASSSSGTGSNTEAFF.

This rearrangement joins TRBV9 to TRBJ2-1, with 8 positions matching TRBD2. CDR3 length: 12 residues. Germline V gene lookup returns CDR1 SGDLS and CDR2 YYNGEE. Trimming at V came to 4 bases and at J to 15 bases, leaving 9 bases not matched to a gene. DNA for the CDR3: TGTGCCAGCAGCCCCTCCGGGACTAGTCTGTTCTTC. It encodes CASSPSGTSLFF.

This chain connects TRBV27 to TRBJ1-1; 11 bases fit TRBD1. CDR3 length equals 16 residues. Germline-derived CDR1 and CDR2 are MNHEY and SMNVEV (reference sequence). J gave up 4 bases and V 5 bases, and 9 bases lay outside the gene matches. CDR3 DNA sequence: TGTGCCAGCAGTATCTGGACAGGGGGCGGGCCCACTGAAGCTTTCTTT. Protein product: CASSIWTGGGPTEAFF.